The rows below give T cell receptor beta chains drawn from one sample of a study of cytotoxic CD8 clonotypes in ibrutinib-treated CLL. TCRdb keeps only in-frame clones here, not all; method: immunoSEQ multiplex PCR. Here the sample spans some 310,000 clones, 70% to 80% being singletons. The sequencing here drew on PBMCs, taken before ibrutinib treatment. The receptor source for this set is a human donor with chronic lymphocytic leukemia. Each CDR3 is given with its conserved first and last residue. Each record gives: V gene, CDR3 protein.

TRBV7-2 CASSPQRVPSYEQYF
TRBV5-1 CASSRDQGRDTQYF
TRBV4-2 CASSQDRGYGYEQYF
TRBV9 CASSGRDGTYEQYF
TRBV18 CASSRPGQGIEMNYGYTF
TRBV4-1 CASSQSQTDRNGYTF
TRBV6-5 CASSYGPLTDTQYF
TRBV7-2 CASSPYINEQYF
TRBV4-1 CASSLGPKQPQHF
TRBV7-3 CASSLRGRADTGELFF
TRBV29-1 CSSSSGTTTDTQYF
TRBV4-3 CASSQDRQWETQYF
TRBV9 CASSVAPGASTDTQYF
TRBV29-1 CSVADSSLHYEQYF
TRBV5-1 CASSPTGSSSGNTIYF
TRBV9 CASSRGLLDEKLFF
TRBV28 CASSSYYEQYF
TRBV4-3 CASSQDSGNEKLFF